A selection of T cell receptor beta chains follows, all from one sample in a study of vaccination and CD4 T cells after COVID-19. TCRdb redid the calling of the PCR reads with MiXCR, one entry per CDR3 protein. The table has about 18,000 distinct CDR3 sequences, roughly 60% seen once. Which antigens these TCRs recognize remains unknown. Material for sequencing was CD4+ T cells from blood, cultured in vitro. The source is a human donor who had recovered from COVID-19. Each CDR3 is given with its conserved first and last residue. A D gene is named only where the DNA matches it firmly.

>TRBD2|TRBJ2-7|TRBV6-5
CASSYSASGNYEQYF
>NA|TRBJ1-6|TRBV6-5
CASSYLGAGRLSPLHF
>TRBD1|TRBJ1-5|TRBV7-9
CASSLDRTGNQPQHF
>NA|TRBJ1-2|TRBV6-5
CASSYSGNYGYTF
>NA|TRBJ1-6|TRBV27
CASSPSGAPNSPLHF
>TRBD1|TRBJ1-1|TRBV7-9
CASSWGTVPVGAFF
>NA|TRBJ1-5|TRBV7-2
CASSFNGDSNQPQHF
>NA|TRBJ1-2|TRBV7-2
CASSFDRSNYGYTF
>NA|TRBJ1-2|TRBV12-3/TRBV12-4
CASSLAVGSYGYTF
>NA|TRBJ2-4|TRBV4-2
CASSPTLPGTDIQYF
>TRBD2|TRBJ2-2|TRBV20-1
CSAIGTRVGTGELFF
>NA|TRBJ2-5|TRBV7-9
CASSLTQETQYF
>NA|TRBJ1-2|TRBV12-3/TRBV12-4
CASSRREGYGYTF
>NA|TRBJ2-1|TRBV11-3
CASSFSGGSRYFNEQFF
>NA|TRBJ1-5|TRBV7-9
CASSLLSGANQPQHF
>NA|TRBJ2-1|TRBV20-1
CSARAGSLRYNEQFF
>TRBD2|TRBJ2-7|TRBV5-1
CASTTGSGLAVQYF
>TRBD1|TRBJ2-2|TRBV6-1
CASRGSGTGNTGELFF
>TRBD1|TRBJ2-2|TRBV7-9
CASSLFRIGGTENTGELFF
>NA|TRBJ2-7|TRBV6-1
CASIHRDEQYF
>NA|TRBJ1-6|TRBV20-1
CSARGRFYNSPLHF
>NA|TRBJ2-2|TRBV20-1
CSARDLARTHPGELFF
>NA|TRBJ1-1|TRBV27
CASSLFRGMNTEAFF
>TRBD1|TRBJ2-3|TRBV12-3/TRBV12-4
CATKQGAGADTQYF
>NA|TRBJ1-1|TRBV27
CASSLRVHSTEAFF
>NA|TRBJ2-7|TRBV24-1
CATSDWGVGETAKQYF
>TRBD2|TRBJ2-7|TRBV6-2/TRBV6-3
CASSYSIAGPYEQYF
>NA|TRBJ2-1|TRBV20-1
CSARDAGGLRVGEQFF
>NA|TRBJ1-1|TRBV6-1
CASSLTEMNTEAFF
>TRBD1|TRBJ1-6|TRBV18
CASSVDRVNSPLHF
>NA|TRBJ2-3|TRBV7-6
CASRLGTSTDTQYF
>TRBD1|TRBJ2-2|TRBV6-2/TRBV6-3
CATGPRGRPTGELFF
>NA|TRBJ2-4|TRBV28
CASSVMGNIQYF
>NA|TRBJ1-1|TRBV9
CASSPTSVNTEAFF
>NA|TRBJ2-3|TRBV20-1
CSARRDTQYF
>NA|TRBJ2-2|TRBV12-3/TRBV12-4
CASLTSLTGELFF
>TRBD1|TRBJ2-1|TRBV11-3
CASSLDRGNEQFF
>NA|TRBJ2-7|TRBV20-1
CSATSGPYEQYF
>NA|TRBJ2-2|TRBV6-5
CASSYSLVNTGELFF
>NA|TRBJ2-3|TRBV21-1
CASSKDSWQDRVRWSDTQYF
>TRBD1|TRBJ1-5|TRBV24-1
CATKGQPNQPQHF
>NA|TRBJ1-2|TRBV28
CASSIISPPYGYTF
>TRBD1|TRBJ2-1|TRBV2
CASREGQIFYNEQFF
>NA|TRBJ1-2|TRBV10-3
CAISESGQENYGYTF
>NA|TRBJ1-3|TRBV11-3
CASSPRTASGNTIYF
>NA|TRBJ2-5|TRBV18
CASSLSGGQKTQYF
>NA|TRBJ1-4|TRBV24-1
CATSGAATNEKLFF
>TRBD2|TRBJ2-1|TRBV20-1
CSAYTGTTDNEQFF
>TRBD1|TRBJ2-5|TRBV18
CASSPGTGQETQYF
>NA|TRBJ1-5|TRBV5-1
CASSWEGSPNQPQHF
>NA|TRBJ1-6|TRBV28
CASSLGWAPLHF
>NA|TRBJ2-3|TRBV24-1
CATSESDTQYF
>TRBD1|TRBJ2-5|TRBV3-1
CASSQVPFDRGDQETQYF
>NA|TRBJ1-4|TRBV20-1
CSAPWGANEKLFF
>NA|TRBJ1-1|TRBV7-3
CASSWRARDHTEAFF
>TRBD1|TRBJ1-5|TRBV5-8
CASSYRTGSNQPQHF
>TRBD1|TRBJ1-5|TRBV6-2/TRBV6-3
CASSPDRVVFGQPQHF
>TRBD2|TRBJ2-7|TRBV7-6
CASSLGGLAGPSSYEQYF
>NA|TRBJ1-1|TRBV27
CATPGRRSLPEAFF
>NA|TRBJ2-5|TRBV2
CASTPQETQYF